The T cell receptor (beta chain) under discussion was sequenced for a study of cytomegalovirus exposure and HLA in healthy donors. The CDR3 is made up of 15 amino acids. Germline CDR1 reads SNHLY; CDR2 reads FYNNEI. V was pared by 6 bases and J by 4 bases, with 17 bases between. PCR amplification relied on 60 Vbeta primers (plus 13 Jbeta primers). Only in-frame clones appear in the TCRdb table, and some are missing; sequencing was by immunoSEQ multiplex PCR. The sample includes under 150,000 clones, roughly four fifths seen only once; the top ten take over 4.5%. Study-wide points: Productive status was seen about 90% or about 30% of the time for most TCR beta V segments in an earlier analysis. A cluster of highly shared sequence variants was likely a sequencing artifact.

Comment on this clone: Its antigen remains unidentified.

This chain uses TRBV2 with TRBJ2-3; weak D call: TRBD1 (7 bases). Sequenced sample: PBMCs. The receptor comes from a woman aged 40 to 50 in good health and CMV-seropositive. The CDR3 nucleotides read TGTGCCAGCAGGTTTGGAGGGGGCGGGGCAGATACGCAGTATTTT. Its protein product is CASRFGGGGADTQYF.